This T cell receptor beta chain stems from a study of OX40 agonist ivuxolimab in advanced cancers. For the study at large: Cancers in dose escalation were hepatocellular, melanoma, renal cell and head and neck. In three patients, partial responses were observed, one with hepatocellular carcinoma and two with cutaneous melanoma. Of mixed ages from about 23 to 79 and averaging 60 years, the group was approximately 84% male.

The repertoire was sequenced with immunoSEQ multiplex PCR; TCRdb's copy has only in-frame clones and lacks some. Counted here are approximately 68,000 clones, less than 95% occurring once; the ten biggest clones make up approximately 1.1%. Systemic immunosuppression or a history of autoimmune disease excluded patients. Sequences were derived from CD4+ or CD8+ T cells sorted from blood, sampled in a trial of the OX40 agonist ivuxolimab. This clonotype originated in an adult with an advanced solid tumor such as melanoma, head and neck, liver or kidney cancer.

Written as DNA, the CDR3 is TGCGCCAGCAGCCGGGACAGGACTAACTATGGCTACACCTTC. It encodes CASSRDRTNYGYTF. This rearrangement joins TRBV5-1 to TRBJ1-2; 8 bases line up with TRBD1. The V and J ends lost 4 bases and 0 bases, in that order; junction bases with no gene match: 2. CDR1 and CDR2 (germline): SGHRS, YFSETQ. The CDR3 is 14 amino acids.